Detailed here is one T cell receptor beta chain. What it binds is not known. Libraries were made from TCR beta cDNA, and they carried unique molecular identifiers. Via MiXCR, TCRdb re-called the PCR reads, giving one row per CDR3 protein. The sample consists of approximately 630,000 distinct CDR3 sequences, over 45% of them appearing once. This entry comes from a study of post-analysis software for immune sequencing data. The CDR3 is made up of 14 amino acids. CDR1 is SGHTA and CDR2 is FQGTGA in the germline V gene. Overall study results and limits: Five or six TRBV segments, TRBV5-6, TRBV5-1 and TRBV20-1 among them, were found more frequent in patients than controls. Strong co-clustering by F measure was evident for samples that had been prepared in the same batch.

The receptor was isolated from a girl aged 2 to 9 with multiple sclerosis. The rearrangement links TRBV7-3 to TRBJ2-4, with TRBD2 matching 7 bases. The end of the DNA aligns better with TRBJ2-7, so the J call may be wrong. The sequenced sample was blood. The DNA for the CDR3 is TGTGCCAGCAGCTTCGTTGCGGGAGTTCTCGAGCAGTACTTC. Its translation: CASSFVAGVLEQYF.